Below are 27 T cell receptor beta chains sequenced from a single sample in a study of Ad26.COV2.S vaccination and SARS-CoV-2 variants. Some clones are missing from TCRdb's copy, which holds only in-frame ones; the method was immunoSEQ multiplex PCR. Of some 350,000 clones in the sample, about 85% were seen once. Treatment indicated: roughly 19 received Ad26.COV2.S at low or high dose, single or two shots; 5 received placebo; per-sample allocation not given. Material that was analyzed had been drawn on day 63 after the first vaccine or placebo injection. Sequenced material: peripheral blood, taken in a trial of Ad26.COV2.S vaccine versus placebo. Every receptor here comes from a person between 18 and 65 years old who received the Ad26.COV2.S COVID-19 vaccine or a placebo.

The V gene is TRBV5-1, the J gene TRBJ1-5, with TRBD1 matching 11 bases. This CDR3 is 15 amino acids long. The V gene's germline CDR1 is SGHRS and CDR2 YFSETQ. The trim removed 4 bases at V and 1 base at J, leaving 1 base unmatched. For the CDR3, the DNA is TGCGCCAGCAGCCGGGACAGGGGGAGCAATCAGCCCCAGCATTTT. This encodes CASSRDRGSNQPQHF.

CDR3 region: CASSQGYQETQYF. The DNA for the CDR3 is TGTGCCAGCTCACAGGGATACCAAGAGACCCAGTACTTC. The V call is TRBV18, the J call TRBJ2-5; D remains unclear. This CDR3 has 13 residues. From germline, CDR1 is KGHSH and CDR2 LQKENI. The V end was cut by 4 bases, the J end by 0 bases, with 6 bases between.

The J gene is TRBJ1-1, the V gene TRBV5-6; D is unresolved. CDR1 and CDR2 from the germline V gene are SGHDT and YYEEEE. Trimming cost V 4 bases and J 1 base, with 11 bases left between them. The CDR3 is 14 residues long. The CDR3 DNA reads TGTGCCAGCAGCGGATTCAAGCAGAACACTGAAGCTTTCTTT. Protein: CASSGFKQNTEAFF.

This clone appeared a few times. The identical CDR3 is also encoded by other nucleotide sequences in the sample. This sequence joins TRBV19 and TRBJ2-2, with D perhaps TRBD2 (6 bases). The CDR3 consists of 15 residues. Germline V CDR1 and CDR2: LNHDA, SQIVND (reference sequence). The germline V and J ends were trimmed by 3 bases and 0 bases, with 8 bases remaining between them. The DNA for the CDR3 is TGTGCCAGTAGTATTGGAGGGACGAACACCGGGGAGCTGTTTTTT. It translates to CASSIGGTNTGELFF. The variable domain in full, with the rest retrieved from reference TRBV19 and TRBJ2-2, is DGGITQSPKYLFRKEGQNVTLSCEQNLNHDAMYWYRQDPGQGLRLIYYSQIVNDFQKGDIAEGYSVSREKKESFPLTVTSAQKNPTAFYLCASSIGGTNTGELFFGEGSRLTVL.

CDR3 protein: CASSPRGLSWAEAFF. CDR3 sequence (DNA): TGCGCCAGCAGTCCCAGGGGCCTGAGTTGGGCTGAAGCTTTCTTT. The V and J genes are TRBV10-1 and TRBJ1-1; D perhaps matches TRBD1 (6 bases). This CDR3 is 15 amino acids long. Germline-derived CDR1 and CDR2 are WNHNN and SYGVQD (reference sequence). The V gene lost 5 bases and the J gene lost 6 bases, with 19 bases spanning the gap.

The chain carries TRBV10-3 and TRBJ1-4; maybe TRBD1 (6 bases). The CDR3 has 14 residues. V lost 1 base and J 5 bases, leaving 8 bases between the germline ends. CDR1 is ENHRY and CDR2 is SYGVKD in the germline V gene. The CDR3 here is CAISEYRENEKLFF. CDR3 nucleotide sequence: TGTGCCATCAGTGAGTACAGGGAAAATGAAAAACTGTTTTTT.

This clone has just a few counts. V gene TRBV9 combines with J gene TRBJ2-7; TRBD2 might be the D (6 bases). The CDR3 runs to 14 residues. Trimming shortened V by 5 bases and J by 0 bases, and 12 bases separated the two germline ends. CDR1 is SGDLS, CDR2 YYNGEE, per germline. The CDR3 nucleotides are TGTGCCAGCAGTCCTGGGGGGAGCTCCTACGAGCAGTACTTC. It yields the protein CASSPGGSSYEQYF.

This chain links TRBV27 with TRBJ1-1, with TRBD1 matching over 9 bases. This CDR3 region has 13 residues. Germline V CDR1 and CDR2: MNHEY, SMNVEV (reference sequence). J was trimmed by 6 bases and V by 9 bases; bases with no gene match: 8. The CDR3 region has the DNA TGTGCCAGTGCAACAGGGGGCTTCGCTGAAGCTTTCTTT. It yields the protein CASATGGFAEAFF.

This chain uses TRBV25-1 with TRBJ1-6; 8 nucleotides agree with TRBD1. V was clipped by 5 bases and J by 0 bases; unmatched bases: 3. CDR1 is MGHDK and CDR2 is SYGVNS in the germline V gene. This CDR3 is 16 amino acids long. CDR3 protein: CASSRTGSSYNSPLHF. CDR3 coding DNA: TGTGCCAGCAGTCGGACAGGGAGCTCCTATAATTCACCCCTCCACTTT.

The chain has TRBV6-6 and TRBJ1-5; D gene uncertain. Trimming removed 7 bases from V and 0 bases from J, with 10 bases in between. CDR3 length equals 14 residues. Germline V CDR1 and CDR2: MNHNY, SVGAGI (reference sequence). DNA for the CDR3: TGTGCCAGCACCGTCTCCAATAGCAATCAGCCCCAGCATTTT. Translated: CASTVSNSNQPQHF.

The chain combines TRBV27 with TRBJ2-2, with D perhaps TRBD1 (6 bases). The CDR3 runs to 15 residues. Per germline, CDR1 MNHEY and CDR2 SMNVEV (reference sequence). Trimming removed 6 bases from V and 3 bases from J, with 14 bases in between. The CDR3 protein is CASSPGQIYTGELFF. Written as DNA, the CDR3 is TGTGCCAGCAGCCCGGGACAAATTTACACCGGGGAGCTGTTTTTT.

This clone has just one count. J is TRBJ2-7 and V is TRBV11-2; TRBD1 or TRBD2 may be the D gene (5 bases each). The length of the CDR3 is 15 residues. Germline CDR1 is SGHAT and CDR2 is FQNNGV. The V gene lost 0 bases and the J gene lost 5 bases, with 14 bases spanning the gap. CDR3 DNA: TGTGCCAGCAGCTTAGAGTTCGTGGGGACCCACGAGCAGTACTTC. It yields the protein CASSLEFVGTHEQYF.

The V gene is TRBV6-2 or TRBV6-3, the J gene TRBJ2-2; 7 bases are a match to TRBD2. Germline values: CDR1 MNHEY, CDR2 SVGEGT. Unmatched junction bases numbered 2, after V lost 0 bases and J lost 7 bases. CDR3 size: 14 residues. In nucleotides, the CDR3 is TGTGCCAGCAGTTACTCTAGCGGGCGCGGGGAGCTGTTTTTT. As protein: CASSYSSGRGELFF.

The CDR3 DNA is TGTGCCAGCATGGGACAGGGGAAAACTGAAGCTTTCTTT. Residues: CASMGQGKTEAFF. V is TRBV2 and J is TRBJ1-1; 10 bases align to TRBD1. The CDR3 contains 13 residues. The V gene's germline CDR1 is SNHLY and CDR2 FYNNEI. V was clipped by 7 bases and J by 5 bases; unmatched bases: 4.

The chain joins TRBV7-9 to TRBJ2-7, with 10 positions matching TRBD1. The CDR3 sequence is 14 residues long. V shed 5 bases and J 5 bases; nucleotides not matched to a gene: 6. From germline, CDR1 is SEHNR and CDR2 FQNEAQ (reference sequence). The CDR3: CASSRGQGQNEQYF. The CDR3 region has the DNA TGTGCCAGCAGCAGGGGACAGGGGCAGAACGAGCAGTACTTC.

The chain has TRBV5-4 and TRBJ1-1; D is ambiguous. The CDR3 consists of 13 residues. The V gene lost 4 bases and the J gene lost 8 bases, with 15 bases spanning the gap. Germline V gives CDR1 SGHNT, CDR2 YYREEE (reference sequence). The CDR3 spells CASSPGLLSEAFF. In DNA form, the CDR3 reads TGTGCCAGCAGCCCTGGACTACTTTCGGAAGCTTTCTTT.

This chain joins TRBV7-2 and TRBJ2-3; the D is unclear. This CDR3 has 13 amino acids. CDR1 SGHTA and CDR2 FQGNSA come from the germline V gene. V dropped 1 base and J dropped 6 bases, with 8 bases sitting between them. CDR3 sequence (DNA): TGTGCCAGCAGCTTAGGATTCAGGGATACGCAGTATTTT. Amino acid sequence: CASSLGFRDTQYF.

This CDR3 reads CASSAQYSNQPQHF. CDR3 nucleotides: TGTGCCAGCAGCGCGCAGTATAGCAATCAGCCCCAGCATTTT. The V gene is TRBV7-6, the J gene TRBJ1-5; D unresolved. Germline CDR1 reads SGHVS; CDR2 reads FNYEAQ. V was shortened by 5 bases and J by 0 bases, with 8 bases between the two germline ends. This CDR3 has 14 amino acids.

The chain carries TRBV19 and TRBJ2-1; 7 bases line up with TRBD2. Looked up from germline, CDR1 is LNHDA and CDR2 is SQIVND (reference sequence). The trim removed 3 bases at V and 3 bases at J, leaving 5 bases unmatched. The CDR3 consists of 15 residues. CDR3 in amino acids: CASSIRGEGYNEQFF. DNA for the CDR3: TGTGCCAGTAGTATCCGGGGGGAGGGCTACAATGAGCAGTTCTTC.

The rearrangement joins TRBV27 to TRBJ2-7; TRBD2 aligns across 10 bases. The V and J ends lost 3 bases and 6 bases, in that order; junction bases with no gene match: 11. The CDR3 consists of 16 residues. Germline values: CDR1 MNHEY, CDR2 SMNVEV (reference sequence). The CDR3 DNA is TGTGCCAGCAGTTTTCGGGGACCGGGACTAGCGACCGAGCAGTACTTC. It specifies CASSFRGPGLATEQYF.

This clone has at least ten counts. The chain combines TRBV19 with TRBJ2-2; TRBD2 agrees at 9 bases. V dropped 7 bases and J dropped 0; count of bases not matched to a gene: 9. The CDR3 runs 17 residues. Germline V CDR1 and CDR2: LNHDA, SQIVND (reference sequence). The CDR3 is CASTGTGLAPNTGELFF. The CDR3 nucleotides are TGTGCCAGTACCGGGACGGGACTAGCACCGAACACCGGGGAGCTGTTTTTT.

The V and J genes are TRBV7-9 and TRBJ2-5, with TRBD2 identical over 11 bases. Germline assignment: CDR1 SEHNR and CDR2 FQNEAQ (reference sequence). V was pared by 6 bases and J by 5 bases, with 8 bases of the junction left unmatched. CDR3 length: 15 residues. The CDR3 DNA reads TGTGCCAGCAGTCCTAATAGCGGGGGGGCGGAGACCCAGTACTTC. As protein: CASSPNSGGAETQYF.

The chain joins TRBV28 to TRBJ2-1; 9 nucleotides agree with TRBD2. CDR1 and CDR2 (germline): MDHEN, SYDVKM. The CDR3 has 14 amino acids. The J segment lost 7 bases and the V segment lost 3 bases, leaving 4 bases of the junction unmatched. The CDR3 DNA reads as TGTGCCAGCAGTTTGACTAGCGGCATTAATGAGCAGTTCTTC. Amino acid sequence: CASSLTSGINEQFF.

The gene calls are TRBV7-6 and TRBJ2-2; 7 positions match TRBD1. The J segment lost 1 base and the V segment lost 2 bases, leaving 7 bases of the junction unmatched. The CDR3 is made up of 17 amino acids. The germline V gene encodes CDR1 SGHVS and CDR2 FNYEAQ. The DNA for the CDR3 is TGTGCCAGCAGCTTAAGGGCAGGGGGTTTGAACACCGGGGAGCTGTTTTTT. Protein product: CASSLRAGGLNTGELFF.

To note about this clone: Germline is not matched at one junction end, which may reflect a read error. The rearrangement joins TRBV10-1 to TRBJ2-7, with 10 bases lining up with TRBD2. From germline, CDR1 is WNHNN and CDR2 SYGVQD (reference sequence). CDR3 length: 13 amino acids. CDR3 residues: CASSDGAGGPEDF. The CDR3 bases are TGCGCCAGCAGTGATGGAGCGGGAGGGCCTGAGGACTTC.

The CDR3 is CATSRPPSSGRSPTHNEQFF. The CDR3 DNA follows: TGTGCCACCAGCCGACCCCCATCTAGCGGGAGGAGCCCAACTCACAATGAGCAGTTCTTC. This chain connects TRBV15 to TRBJ2-1; TRBD2 matches 11 bases. The germline CDR1 and CDR2 sequences are LNHNV and YYDKDF (reference sequence). V gave up 5 bases and J gave up 5 bases; unmatched junction bases: 20. This CDR3 region has 20 residues.

The V and J genes are TRBV11-2 and TRBJ2-5; D is ambiguous. This CDR3 has 15 residues. From germline, CDR1 is SGHAT and CDR2 FQNNGV. Trimming pared 4 bases from V and 2 bases from J, leaving 14 bases between. The CDR3 loop is CASSYPWGWQETQYF. In DNA form, the CDR3 reads TGTGCCAGCAGCTACCCTTGGGGTTGGCAAGAGACCCAGTACTTC.